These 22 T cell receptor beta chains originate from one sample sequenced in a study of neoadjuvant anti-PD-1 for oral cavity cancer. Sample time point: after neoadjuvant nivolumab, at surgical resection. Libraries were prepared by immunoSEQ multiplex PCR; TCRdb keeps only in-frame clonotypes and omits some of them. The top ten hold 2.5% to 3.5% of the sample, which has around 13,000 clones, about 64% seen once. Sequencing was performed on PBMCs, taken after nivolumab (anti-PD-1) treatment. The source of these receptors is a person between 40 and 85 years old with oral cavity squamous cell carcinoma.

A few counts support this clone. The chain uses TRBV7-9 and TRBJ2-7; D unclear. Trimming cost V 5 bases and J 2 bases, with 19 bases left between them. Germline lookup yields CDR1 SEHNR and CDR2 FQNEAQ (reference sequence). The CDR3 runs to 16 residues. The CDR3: CASSHTSQREAYEQYF. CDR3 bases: TGTGCCAGCAGCCACACCTCACAAAGGGAAGCCTACGAGCAGTACTTC.

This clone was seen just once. CDR3 residues: CASSPGQGGGETQYF. CDR3 DNA sequence: TGTGCCAGCAGCCCGGGACAGGGGGGTGGAGAGACCCAGTACTTC. The chain uses TRBV2 and TRBJ2-5; 11 nucleotides align to TRBD1. V lost 6 bases and J lost 4; bases outside the gene matches: 7. From germline, CDR1 is SNHLY and CDR2 FYNNEI. There are 15 residues in the CDR3. The full variable domain, its missing parts supplied by reference TRBV2 and TRBJ2-5, is EPEVTQTPSHQVTQMGQEVILRCVPISNHLYFYWYRQILGQKVEFLVSFYNNEISEKSEIFDDQFSVERPDGSNFTLKIRSTKLEDSAMYFCASSPGQGGGETQYFGPGTRLLVL.

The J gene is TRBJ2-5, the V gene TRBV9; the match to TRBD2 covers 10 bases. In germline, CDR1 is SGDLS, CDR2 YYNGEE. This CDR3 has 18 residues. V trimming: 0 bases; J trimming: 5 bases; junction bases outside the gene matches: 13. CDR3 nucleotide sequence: TGTGCCAGCAGCGTAGGGGGTAGCGGGAGGCCATCAGGGGAGACCCAGTACTTC. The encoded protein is CASSVGGSGRPSGETQYF.

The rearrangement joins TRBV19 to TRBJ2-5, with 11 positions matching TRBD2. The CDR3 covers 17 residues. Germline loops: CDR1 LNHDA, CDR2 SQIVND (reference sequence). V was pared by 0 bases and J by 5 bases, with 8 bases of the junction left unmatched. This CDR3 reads CASSIEQLAGGGETQYF. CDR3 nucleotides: TGTGCCAGTAGTATAGAGCAGCTAGCGGGAGGAGGGGAGACCCAGTACTTC.

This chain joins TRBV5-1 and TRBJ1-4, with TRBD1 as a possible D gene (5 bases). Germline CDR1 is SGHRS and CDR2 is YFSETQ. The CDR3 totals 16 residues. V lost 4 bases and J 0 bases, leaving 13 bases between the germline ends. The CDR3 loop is CASSGGTDTTNEKLFF. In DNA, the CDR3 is TGCGCCAGCAGCGGAGGGACGGACACAACTAATGAAAAACTGTTTTTT.

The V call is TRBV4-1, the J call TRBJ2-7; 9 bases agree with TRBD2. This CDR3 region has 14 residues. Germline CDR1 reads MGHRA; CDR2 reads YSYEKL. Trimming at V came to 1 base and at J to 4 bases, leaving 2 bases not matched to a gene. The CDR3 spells CASSQGLADYEQYF. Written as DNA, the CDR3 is TGCGCCAGCAGCCAAGGACTAGCGGATTACGAGCAGTACTTC.

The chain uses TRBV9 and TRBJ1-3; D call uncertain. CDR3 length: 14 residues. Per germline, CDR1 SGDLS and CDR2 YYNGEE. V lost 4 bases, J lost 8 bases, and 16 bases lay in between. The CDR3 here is CASSIRHQEDTIYF. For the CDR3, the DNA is TGTGCCAGCAGCATTCGACACCAGGAGGACACCATATATTTT.

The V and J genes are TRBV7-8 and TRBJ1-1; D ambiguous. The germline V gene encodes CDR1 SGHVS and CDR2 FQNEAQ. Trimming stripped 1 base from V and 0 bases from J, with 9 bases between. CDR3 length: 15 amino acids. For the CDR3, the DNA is TGTGCCAGCAGCTTAGAACAGTCCATGAACACTGAAGCTTTCTTT. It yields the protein CASSLEQSMNTEAFF.

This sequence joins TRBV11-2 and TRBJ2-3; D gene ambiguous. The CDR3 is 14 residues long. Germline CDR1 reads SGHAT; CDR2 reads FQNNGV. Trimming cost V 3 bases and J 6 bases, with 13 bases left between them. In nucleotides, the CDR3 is TGTGCCAGCAGCTTGGGAACGACCGGGGATACGCAGTATTTT. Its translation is CASSLGTTGDTQYF.

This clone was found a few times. The CDR3: CASSHGTVSNQPQHF. CDR3 bases: TGTGCCAGCAGCCACGGGACGGTTAGCAATCAGCCCCAGCATTTT. This sequence joins TRBV6-1 and TRBJ1-5, with TRBD1 as a possible D gene (5 bases). The CDR3 spans 15 residues. Per germline, CDR1 MNHNS and CDR2 SASEGT. Trimming took 6 bases from V and 0 from J, leaving 12 bases between them.

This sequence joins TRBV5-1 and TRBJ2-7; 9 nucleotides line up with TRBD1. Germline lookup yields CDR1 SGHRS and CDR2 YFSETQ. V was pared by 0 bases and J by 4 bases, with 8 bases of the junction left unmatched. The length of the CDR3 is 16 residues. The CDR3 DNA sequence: TGCGCCAGCAGCTTGGCAGGGGGACAGGGAGTGTACGAGCAGTACTTC. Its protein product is CASSLAGGQGVYEQYF.

CDR3 loop: CASSYLAGVGETQYF. The DNA for the CDR3 is TGTGCCAGCAGTTATCTAGCGGGAGTTGGGGAGACCCAGTACTTC. The rearrangement joins TRBV5-6 to TRBJ2-5; TRBD2 aligns across 10 bases. Germline CDR1 reads SGHDT; CDR2 reads YYEEEE. V was clipped by 5 bases and J by 5 bases; unmatched bases: 9. There are 15 residues in the CDR3.

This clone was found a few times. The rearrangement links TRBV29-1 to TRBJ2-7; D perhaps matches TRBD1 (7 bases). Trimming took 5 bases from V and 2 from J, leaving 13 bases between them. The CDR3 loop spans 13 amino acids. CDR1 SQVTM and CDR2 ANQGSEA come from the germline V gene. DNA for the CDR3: TGCAGCGTTAGGGCAGGGGGGACCTACGAGCAGTACTTC. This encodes CSVRAGGTYEQYF.

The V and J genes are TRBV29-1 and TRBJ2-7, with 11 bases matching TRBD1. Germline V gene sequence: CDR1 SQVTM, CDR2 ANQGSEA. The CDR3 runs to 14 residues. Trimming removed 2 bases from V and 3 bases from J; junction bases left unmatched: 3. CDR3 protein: CSVEMGTGGYEQYF. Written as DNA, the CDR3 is TGCAGCGTTGAAATGGGGACAGGGGGCTACGAGCAGTACTTC.

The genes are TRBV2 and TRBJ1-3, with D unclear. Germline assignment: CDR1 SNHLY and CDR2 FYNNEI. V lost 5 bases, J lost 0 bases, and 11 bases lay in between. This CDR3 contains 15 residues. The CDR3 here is CASSLTATSGNTIYF. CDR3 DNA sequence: TGTGCCAGCAGTCTGACTGCGACCTCTGGAAACACCATATATTTT.

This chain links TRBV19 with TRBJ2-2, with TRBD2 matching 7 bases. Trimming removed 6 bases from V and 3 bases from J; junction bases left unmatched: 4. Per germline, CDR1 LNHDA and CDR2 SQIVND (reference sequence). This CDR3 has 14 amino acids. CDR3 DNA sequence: TGTGCCAGTAGCACCCGGGAGGACACCGGGGAGCTGTTTTTT. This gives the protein CASSTREDTGELFF.

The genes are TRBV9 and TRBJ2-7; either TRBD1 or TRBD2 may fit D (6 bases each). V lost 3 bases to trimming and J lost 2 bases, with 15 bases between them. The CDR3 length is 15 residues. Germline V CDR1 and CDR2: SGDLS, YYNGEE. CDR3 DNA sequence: TGTGCCAGCAGCGCCGGCGGAGGGGGTGCCTACGAGCAGTACTTC. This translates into CASSAGGGGAYEQYF.

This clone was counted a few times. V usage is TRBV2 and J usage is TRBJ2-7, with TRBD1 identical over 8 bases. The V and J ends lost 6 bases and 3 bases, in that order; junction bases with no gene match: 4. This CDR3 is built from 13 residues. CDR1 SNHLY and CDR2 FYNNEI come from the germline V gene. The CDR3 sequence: CASSGQGFYEQYF. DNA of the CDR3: TGTGCCAGCAGCGGACAGGGTTTCTACGAGCAGTACTTC.

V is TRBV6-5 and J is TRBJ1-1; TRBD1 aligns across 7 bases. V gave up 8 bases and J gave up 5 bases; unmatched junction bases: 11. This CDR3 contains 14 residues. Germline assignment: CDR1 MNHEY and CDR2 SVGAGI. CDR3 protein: CASQSRQGGTEAFF. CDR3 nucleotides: TGTGCCAGCCAATCCCGACAGGGAGGGACTGAAGCTTTCTTT.

CDR3 protein: CASSLSPGANTGELFF. As DNA, the CDR3 is TGCGCCAGCAGTCTCTCGCCGGGGGCGAACACCGGGGAGCTGTTTTTT. The V call is TRBV10-2, the J call TRBJ2-2; the D gene is possibly TRBD2 (6 bases). V was trimmed by 5 bases and J by 0 bases, leaving 13 bases between them. The CDR3 runs to 16 residues. The germline gives CDR1 WSHSY, CDR2 SAAADI.

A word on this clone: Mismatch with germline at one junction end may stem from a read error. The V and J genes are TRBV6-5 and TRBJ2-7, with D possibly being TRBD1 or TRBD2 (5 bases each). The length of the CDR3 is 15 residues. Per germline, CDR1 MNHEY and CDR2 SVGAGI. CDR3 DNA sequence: TGTGCCAGCAGTTACTCGAGGGCAGGGTCCTCCGAGCAGTACTTC. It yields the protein CASSYSRAGSSEQYF.

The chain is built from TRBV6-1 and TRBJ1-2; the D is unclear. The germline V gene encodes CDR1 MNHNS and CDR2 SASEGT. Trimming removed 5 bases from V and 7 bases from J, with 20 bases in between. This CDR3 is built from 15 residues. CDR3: CASSLQIFLFVGYTF. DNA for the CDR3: TGTGCCAGCAGTTTACAGATTTTTCTTTTCGTTGGCTACACCTTC.